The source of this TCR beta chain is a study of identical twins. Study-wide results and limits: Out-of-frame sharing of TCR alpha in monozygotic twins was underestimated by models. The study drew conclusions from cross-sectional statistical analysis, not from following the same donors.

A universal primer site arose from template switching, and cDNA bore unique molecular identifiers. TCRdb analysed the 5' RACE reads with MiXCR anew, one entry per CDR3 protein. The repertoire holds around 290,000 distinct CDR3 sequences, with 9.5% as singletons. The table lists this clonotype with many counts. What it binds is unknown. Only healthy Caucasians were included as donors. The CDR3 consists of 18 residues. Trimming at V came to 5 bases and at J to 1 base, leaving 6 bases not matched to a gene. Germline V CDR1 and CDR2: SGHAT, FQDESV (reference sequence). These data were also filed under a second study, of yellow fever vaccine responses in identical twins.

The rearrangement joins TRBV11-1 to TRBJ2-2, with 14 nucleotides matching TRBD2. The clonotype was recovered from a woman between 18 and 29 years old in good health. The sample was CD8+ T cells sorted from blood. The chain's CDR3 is CASSPGLAGVQNTGELFF. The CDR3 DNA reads TGTGCCAGCAGCCCGGGACTAGCGGGAGTACAGAACACCGGGGAGCTGTTTTTT.